The 20 T cell receptor beta chains reported below all come from one sample, sequenced in a study of early T cells in non-severe SARS-CoV-2 infection. From the 5' RACE reads, TCRdb called clonotypes with MiXCR, one entry per CDR3 protein. In the table there are about 83,000 distinct CDR3 sequences, 10% of which are singletons. The sample in question was whole blood, obtained at baseline. The receptors derive from an adult who was a healthcare worker with PCR-confirmed SARS-CoV-2 infection or an uninfected control (not recorded which).

As regards this clonotype: This likely comes from a read error, as the CDR3 has no conserved phenylalanine or tryptophan at its end. The rearrangement joins TRBV18 to TRBJ2-3, with TRBD2 identical over 11 bases. CDR1 is KGHSH, CDR2 LQKENI, per germline. CDR3 length: 16 amino acids. V dropped 3 bases and J dropped 0; count of bases not matched to a gene: 2. CDR3 region: CASSPRTSGSTDTQYY. In DNA, the CDR3 is TGTGCCAGCTCACCGCGGACTAGCGGGAGCACAGATACGCAGTATTAT.

This clonotype was found many times. The chain combines TRBV28 with TRBJ2-2; the D call may be TRBD1 or TRBD2 (5 bases each). The germline gives CDR1 MDHEN, CDR2 SYDVKM. This CDR3 has 12 residues. With 6 bases removed from V and 6 bases from J, the gap between germline ends came to 8 bases. In nucleotides, the CDR3 is TGTGCCAGCAGGAGGGGTGCCGGGGAGCTGTTTTTT. This codes for CASRRGAGELFF. Full variable domain (remainder filled in from reference TRBV28 and TRBJ2-2): DVKVTQSSRYLVKRTGEKVFLECVQDMDHENMFWYRQDPGLGLRLIYFSYDVKMKEKGDIPEGYSVSREKKERFSLILESASTNQTSMYLCASRRGAGELFFGEGSRLTVL.

The CDR3 protein is CATYQRLGTRWADTQYF. CDR3 bases: TGTGCCACCTACCAAAGACTCGGGACAAGATGGGCAGATACGCAGTATTTT. The chain has TRBV28 and TRBJ2-3; weak D call: TRBD1 (6 bases). V was shortened by 10 bases and J by 4 bases, with 27 bases between the two germline ends. Germline CDR1 MDHEN, CDR2 SYDVKM. The CDR3 is 17 amino acids.

The table lists this clonotype with many counts. V and J are TRBV12-3 or TRBV12-4 and TRBJ2-1; D unresolved. The V end lost 7 bases, the J end lost 10 bases, and 17 bases lay between the germline ends. The CDR3 loop spans 13 amino acids. CDR3 in DNA: TGTGCCAGCATCAGGTCCCGGATAGGGGAGCAGTTCTTC. As protein: CASIRSRIGEQFF.

This clonotype was found many times. J is TRBJ2-3 and V is TRBV27; weak D call: TRBD2 (5 bases). CDR1 is MNHEY and CDR2 is SMNVEV in the germline V gene (reference sequence). This CDR3 region has 17 residues. V was shortened by 6 bases and J by 0 bases, with 19 bases between the two germline ends. The CDR3 coding sequence is TGTGCCAGCAGAGCAAGCGGATATCCTTCTAGCACAGATACGCAGTATTTT. Protein: CASRASGYPSSTDTQYF.

This clonotype has a count of ten or more. The CDR3 DNA sequence: TGTGCCAGCAGGAGCGGCAGGGGTCCCTCCTACGAGCAGTACTTC. Protein: CASRSGRGPSYEQYF. The chain employs TRBV4-2 and TRBJ2-7, with D tentatively TRBD1 (6 bases). Germline CDR1 is LGHNA and CDR2 is YNFKEQ. V was shortened by 6 bases and J by 0 bases, with 15 bases between the two germline ends. The CDR3 spans 15 residues.

This clonotype has only a few counts. V gene TRBV27 combines with J gene TRBJ1-6; no clear D gene. Trimming left V 5 bases short and J 14 bases short, with 16 bases between. The germline gives CDR1 MNHEY, CDR2 SMNVEV (reference sequence). The CDR3 loop spans 13 amino acids. DNA of the CDR3: TGTGCCAGCAGTCTGGACCGGGTGGGGACCCTCCACTTT. This encodes CASSLDRVGTLHF.

This clonotype was detected a few times. The genes are TRBV20-1 and TRBJ2-7; no reliable D call. CDR1 and CDR2 (germline): DFQATT, SNEGSKA (reference sequence). The CDR3 sequence is 13 residues long. The V gene lost 5 bases and the J gene lost 0 bases, with 11 bases spanning the gap. The CDR3 loop is CSARPGTSYEQYF. The CDR3 DNA follows: TGCAGTGCTCGTCCAGGCACCTCCTACGAGCAGTACTTC.

This clonotype was detected a few times. The CDR3: CASRLGTSVNIQYF. The CDR3 DNA sequence: TGTGCAAGTCGCTTAGGTACTAGCGTCAACATTCAGTACTTC. The chain uses TRBV12-2 and TRBJ2-4; the D call TRBD2 from the table was never checked on the DNA. TRBV12-2 is flagged as a pseudogene. The CDR3 has 14 residues.

This clonotype was seen at least ten times. The chain is built from TRBV11-2 and TRBJ2-4; D is unresolved. The CDR3 has 17 residues. Trimming pared 2 bases from V and 9 bases from J, leaving 23 bases between. Germline V CDR1 and CDR2: SGHAT, FQNNGV. The CDR3 spells CASSLTPPSLGRSIQYF. The CDR3 bases are TGTGCCAGCAGCTTAACCCCCCCTAGTTTGGGAAGGAGCATTCAGTACTTC.

The chain joins TRBV9 to TRBJ2-1; D perhaps matches TRBD2 (6 bases). The CDR3 loop spans 15 amino acids. The germline V gene has CDR1 SGDLS and CDR2 YYNGEE. V lost 2 bases and J 6 bases, leaving 15 bases between the germline ends. The CDR3 reads CASSVASGLANEQFF. The CDR3 DNA follows: TGTGCCAGCAGCGTGGCGTCGGGACTCGCCAATGAGCAGTTCTTC.

The rearrangement uses TRBV7-7 and TRBJ2-5; no reliable D call. The CDR3 consists of 13 residues. The germline V gene has CDR1 SSHAT and CDR2 FNYEAQ (reference sequence). Trimming cost V 1 base and J 7 bases, with 10 bases left between them. The CDR3 DNA sequence: TGTGCCAGCAGCTTAGGCCTAGATGGGACCCAGTACTTC. Its translation: CASSLGLDGTQYF.

The gene calls are TRBV7-3 and TRBJ2-1; 12 bases agree with TRBD1. Trimming removed 2 bases from V and 7 bases from J; junction bases left unmatched: 12. Germline V gene data show CDR1 as SGHTA and CDR2 as FQGTGA. This CDR3 comprises 18 residues. This CDR3 reads CASSLGPLGQGARNEQFF. CDR3 coding DNA: TGTGCCAGCAGCTTAGGACCCCTGGGACAGGGGGCACGGAATGAGCAGTTCTTC. Looking up the rest from reference TRBV7-3 and TRBJ2-1 gives the full variable domain: GAGVSQTPSNKVTEKGKYVELRCDPISGHTALYWYRQSLGQGPEFLIYFQGTGAADDSGLPNDRFFAVRPEGSVSTLKIQRTERGDSAVYLCASSLGPLGQGARNEQFFGPGTRLTVL.

This clonotype was counted many times. The rearrangement joins TRBV9 to TRBJ2-3, with TRBD1 identical over 8 bases. Trimming removed 0 bases from V and 5 bases from J; junction bases left unmatched: 5. CDR1 is SGDLS and CDR2 is YYNGEE in the germline V gene. The CDR3 contains 15 residues. CDR3 sequence: CASSVAGTGEDTQYF. Here the CDR3 DNA reads TGTGCCAGCAGCGTAGCGGGGACAGGTGAAGATACGCAGTATTTT. Together with reference TRBV9 and TRBJ2-3, the CDR3 gives the full variable domain: DSGVTQTPKHLITATGQRVTLRCSPRSGDLSVYWYQQSLDQGLQFLIQYYNGEERAKGNILERFSAQQFPDLHSELNLSSLELGDSALYFCASSVAGTGEDTQYFGPGTRLTVL.

This clonotype was seen repeatedly, ten times or more. The chain is built from TRBV14 and TRBJ2-1, with D uncertain. The germline V gene encodes CDR1 SGHDN and CDR2 FVKESK. CDR3 size: 16 residues. Trimming stripped 4 bases from V and 0 bases from J, with 13 bases between. The CDR3 DNA is TGTGCCAGCAGCCCCCTCTTTCAGAGCTCCTACAATGAGCAGTTCTTC. Translating it yields CASSPLFQSSYNEQFF.

V is TRBV7-2 and J is TRBJ2-2; D is unclear. Germline-derived CDR1 and CDR2 are SGHTA and FQGNSA. V was clipped by 1 base and J by 2 bases, with 8 bases between them. This CDR3 contains 15 residues. The CDR3 loop reads CASSLDRRNTGELFF. The CDR3 DNA reads as TGTGCCAGCAGCTTAGACAGAAGAAACACCGGGGAGCTGTTTTTT.

This clonotype was seen at least ten times. This chain connects TRBV5-1 to TRBJ1-1; perhaps TRBD1 as D (5 bases). This CDR3 comprises 14 residues. V was pared by 3 bases and J by 4 bases, with 13 bases between. The germline V gene encodes CDR1 SGHRS and CDR2 YFSETQ. As DNA, the CDR3 is TGCGCCAGCAGCTCAAGCGGGGGAAGCACTGAAGCTTTCTTT. Translating gives CASSSSGGSTEAFF. The full variable domain, with the rest looked up from reference TRBV5-1 and TRBJ1-1, is KAGVTQTPRYLIKTRGQQVTLSCSPISGHRSVSWYQQTPGQGLQFLFEYFSETQRNKGNFPGRFSGRQFSNSRSEMNVSTLELGDSALYLCASSSSGGSTEAFFGQGTRLTVV.

The chain combines TRBV12-3 or TRBV12-4 with TRBJ2-7; 11 bases map to TRBD2. The CDR3 contains 14 residues. The V gene end was trimmed by 5 bases and the J gene end by 4 bases; junction bases not matched to a gene: 4. CDR3 coding DNA: TGTGCCAGCAGTACTAGCGGGAGTTGGTACGAGCAGTACTTC. Translation: CASSTSGSWYEQYF.

The chain couples TRBV24-1 to TRBJ2-1, with TRBD2 as a possible D gene (5 bases). Trimming shortened V by 0 bases and J by 9 bases, and 14 bases separated the two germline ends. The germline gives CDR1 KGHDR, CDR2 SFDVKD. CDR3 length: 15 residues. Here the CDR3 DNA reads TGTGCCACCAGTGATTTGGGACTGCCCTCCGGTGAGCAGTTCTTC. Encoded protein: CATSDLGLPSGEQFF.

The sample holds many counts of this clonotype. This chain links TRBV19 with TRBJ1-2; D is ambiguous. Per the germline V gene, CDR1 is LNHDA and CDR2 is SQIVND (reference sequence). The CDR3 consists of 11 residues. Trimming removed 8 bases from V and 7 bases from J, with 11 bases in between. CDR3 nucleotide sequence: TGTGCCAGTTTTACTTTTGGTGGCTACACCTTC. As protein: CASFTFGGYTF.